This entry is about one T cell receptor (beta chain). This specimen comes from a study of blood T cell repertoires in COVID-19. About the study: Material from acute and convalescent COVID-19 was sourced from the United States, Italy and Spain. The analysed material was cDNA or gDNA that came from T cells, B-cell-depleted T cells, or PBMCs.

With V trimmed by 3 bases and J by 1 base, 7 bases remained unmatched. The CDR3 loop spans 16 amino acids. The V gene's germline CDR1 is KGHSH and CDR2 LQKENI. Original processing notes: How many nucleated cells were present was estimated from reference gene primer amplification. TCRdb keeps only in-frame clones here, not all; method: immunoSEQ multiplex PCR. The DNA gave D and trimming, while V, J and clone size come from that table. The data hold roughly 73,000 clones, with 82% observed a single time. The V call is TRBV18, the J call TRBJ2-3, with TRBD2 matching over 7 bases. This receptor was identified in a woman aged 60-75 years with acute or convalescent COVID-19. What was sequenced was peripheral blood. The CDR3 nucleotides are TGTGCCAGCTCACCCCAGGGAGGGAGTGGCACAGATACGCAGTATTTT. Its protein is CASSPQGGSGTDTQYF. The complete variable domain, with remaining parts taken from reference TRBV18 and TRBJ2-3, reads NAGVMQNPRHLVRRRGQEARLRCSPMKGHSHVYWYRQLPEEGLKFMVYLQKENIIDESGMPKERFSAEFPKEGPSILRIQQVVRGDSAAYFCASSPQGGSGTDTQYFGPGTRLTVL.